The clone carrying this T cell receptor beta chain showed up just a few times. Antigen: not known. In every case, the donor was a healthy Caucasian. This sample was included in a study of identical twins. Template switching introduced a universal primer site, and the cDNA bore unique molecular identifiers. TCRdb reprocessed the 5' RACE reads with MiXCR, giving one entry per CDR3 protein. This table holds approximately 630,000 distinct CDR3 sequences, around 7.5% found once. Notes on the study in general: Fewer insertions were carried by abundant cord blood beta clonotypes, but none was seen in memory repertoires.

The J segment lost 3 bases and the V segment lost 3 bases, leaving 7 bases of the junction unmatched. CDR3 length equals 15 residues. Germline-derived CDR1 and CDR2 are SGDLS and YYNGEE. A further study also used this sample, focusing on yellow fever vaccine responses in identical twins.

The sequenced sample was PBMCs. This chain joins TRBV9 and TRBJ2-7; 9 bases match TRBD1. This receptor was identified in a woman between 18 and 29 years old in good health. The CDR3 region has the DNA TGTGCCAGCAGCGCTCGGGACAGGGACTTCTACGAGCAGTACTTC. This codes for CASSARDRDFYEQYF.